This T cell receptor (beta chain) was retrieved from a study of early T cells in non-severe SARS-CoV-2 infection. Study information: Alpha and beta chains were unpaired, from unsorted whole-blood bulk RNA.

CDR3 length: 14 amino acids. V lost 0 bases to trimming and J lost 6 bases, with 9 bases between them. Attachment of unique molecular identifiers was made to individual cDNA molecules. A single record per CDR3 protein comes from TCRdb applying MiXCR to the 5' RACE reads. This table has 25,000 to 30,000 distinct CDR3 sequences, more than 5% appearing once. Sequencing was done on a sample of whole blood. This sequence originates from an adult who was a healthcare worker with PCR-confirmed SARS-CoV-2 infection or an uninfected control (not recorded which). J is TRBJ2-1 and V is TRBV12-3 or TRBV12-4; D perhaps matches TRBD1 (6 bases). CDR3 DNA sequence: TGTGCCAGCAGTTTAGCGCGCAGGGGCAATGAGCAGTTCTTC. It yields the protein CASSLARRGNEQFF.